This T cell receptor beta chain was recorded in a study of cytomegalovirus exposure and HLA in healthy donors. Study-level points and caveats: Across donors, sequencing depth was assumed by presence/absence analyses to be roughly uniform.

The CDR3 has 16 residues. The V segment lost 4 bases and the J segment 2 bases; nucleotides outside the gene matches: 5. Germline assignment: CDR1 SGHAT and CDR2 FQNNGV. Vbeta (60) and Jbeta (13) primers were used in the PCR. The table came from immunoSEQ multiplex PCR; TCRdb's copy has only in-frame clones and leaves some out. In the table there are 90,000 to 120,000 clones, roughly 71% of which are singletons. About this clone itself: What it recognizes is unknown.

This receptor was obtained from a man aged 35 to 55 in good health and CMV-seropositive. This chain joins TRBV11-2 and TRBJ2-5; the match to TRBD2 covers 12 bases. The sequencing sample was made of PBMCs. The CDR3 is CASSSGLAGPQETQYF. The CDR3, as DNA: TGTGCCAGCAGCTCAGGACTAGCGGGGCCACAAGAGACCCAGTACTTC.